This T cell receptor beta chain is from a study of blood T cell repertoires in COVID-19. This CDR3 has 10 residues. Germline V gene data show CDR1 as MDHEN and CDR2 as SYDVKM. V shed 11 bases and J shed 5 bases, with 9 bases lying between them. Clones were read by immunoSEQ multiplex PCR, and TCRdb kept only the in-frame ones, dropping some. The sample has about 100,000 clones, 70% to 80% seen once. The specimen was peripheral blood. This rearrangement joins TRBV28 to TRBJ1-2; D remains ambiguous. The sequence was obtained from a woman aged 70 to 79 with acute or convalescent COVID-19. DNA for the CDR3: TGTGCCGCATCCGAGTATGGCTACACCTTC. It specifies CAASEYGYTF.